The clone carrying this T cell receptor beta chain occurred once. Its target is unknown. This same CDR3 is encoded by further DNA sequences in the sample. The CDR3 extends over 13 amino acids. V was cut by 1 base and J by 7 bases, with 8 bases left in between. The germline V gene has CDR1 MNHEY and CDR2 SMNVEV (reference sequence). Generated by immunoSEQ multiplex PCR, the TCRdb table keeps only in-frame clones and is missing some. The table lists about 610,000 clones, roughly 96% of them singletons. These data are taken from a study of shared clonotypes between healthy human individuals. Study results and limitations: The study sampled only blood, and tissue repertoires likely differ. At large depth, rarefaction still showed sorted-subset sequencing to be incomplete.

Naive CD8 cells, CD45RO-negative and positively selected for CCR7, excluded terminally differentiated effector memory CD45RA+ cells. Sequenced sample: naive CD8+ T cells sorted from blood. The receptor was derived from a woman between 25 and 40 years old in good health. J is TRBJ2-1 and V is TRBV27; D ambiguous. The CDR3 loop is CASSLLGVNEQFF. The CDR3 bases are TGTGCCAGCAGTTTATTGGGTGTTAATGAGCAGTTCTTC.